The 25 T cell receptor beta chains reported below all come from one sample, sequenced in a study of OX40 agonist ivuxolimab in advanced cancers. Using immunoSEQ multiplex PCR, the repertoire was profiled, and TCRdb retains in-frame clones only, with some absent. The sample consists of tens of thousands of clones, roughly 80% of them appearing once. Sequenced here: CD4+ or CD8+ T cells sorted from blood, sampled in a trial of the OX40 agonist ivuxolimab. The receptors stem from an adult with an advanced solid tumor such as melanoma, head and neck, liver or kidney cancer.

The rearrangement uses TRBV19 and TRBJ2-1, with D possibly being TRBD1 or TRBD2 (5 bases each). The CDR3 totals 14 residues. Germline V CDR1 and CDR2: LNHDA, SQIVND (reference sequence). The V end lost 10 bases, the J end lost 7 bases, and 20 bases lay between the germline ends. The CDR3 protein is CATRRPGRTNEQFF. In nucleotides, the CDR3 is TGTGCCACCCGAAGGCCGGGACGGACAAATGAGCAGTTCTTC.

This sequence joins TRBV10-3 and TRBJ2-7; no definite D call. Germline V gives CDR1 ENHRY, CDR2 SYGVKD. The CDR3 totals 14 residues. Between the trimmed V and J ends, which lost 5 bases and 3 bases, there was a span of 14 bases. The CDR3 DNA is TGTGCCATCAGTATCACCAGAAATAGCTACGAGCAGTACTTC. Translated, it gives CAISITRNSYEQYF.

The CDR3 sequence: CASSLTGSPLYGYTF. CDR3 bases: TGTGCCAGCAGTCTAACAGGGTCCCCCCTCTATGGCTACACCTTC. The chain recombines TRBV6-6 with TRBJ1-2, with a possible D match to TRBD1 (6 bases). Looked up from germline, CDR1 is MNHNY and CDR2 is SVGAGI (reference sequence). Deletions cut 5 bases from V and 4 bases from J, with 17 bases between. The CDR3 spans 15 residues.

The rearrangement joins TRBV5-5 to TRBJ1-5; 10 bases line up with TRBD1. V lost 4 bases, J lost 7 bases, and 14 bases stayed unmatched. This CDR3 spans 17 amino acids. CDR1 and CDR2 (germline): SGHKS, YYEKEE (reference sequence). CDR3 coding DNA: TGTGCCAGCAGCCGGGACAGGGGCCCCCCGGCAGGACAGCCCCAGCATTTT. Protein product: CASSRDRGPPAGQPQHF.

The chain joins TRBV6-1 to TRBJ2-5; unclear D gene. Trimming removed 11 bases from V and 0 bases from J, with 19 bases in between. The CDR3 is made up of 15 amino acids. Germline CDR1 is MNHNS and CDR2 is SASEGT. The CDR3 nucleotides read TGTGCCGTTGGTATCGGCCGATCGTACCAAGAGACCCAGTACTTC. Translation gives CAVGIGRSYQETQYF.

The chain has TRBV9 and TRBJ2-7; the match to TRBD1 covers 7 bases. V dropped 3 bases and J dropped 6; count of bases not matched to a gene: 6. Germline V gene lookup returns CDR1 SGDLS and CDR2 YYNGEE. The CDR3 runs to 13 residues. The CDR3: CASSGHTGVEQYF. The DNA for the CDR3 is TGTGCCAGCAGCGGCCACACAGGGGTCGAGCAGTACTTC.

This rearrangement joins TRBV6-4 to TRBJ2-3; D remains unclear. The CDR3 runs to 13 residues. Trimming took off 6 bases at V and 6 bases at J, with 13 bases between the two ends. The germline V gene has CDR1 MRHNA and CDR2 SNTAGT. The CDR3 loop reads CASSQIPADTQYF. CDR3 DNA sequence: TGTGCCAGCAGCCAAATCCCCGCGGATACGCAGTATTTT.

This clone was seen just once. The chain couples TRBV5-6 to TRBJ1-1; tentatively, D is TRBD1 (5 bases). This CDR3 is built from 13 residues. Looked up from germline, CDR1 is SGHDT and CDR2 is YYEEEE. The V end was cut by 3 bases, the J end by 8 bases, with 14 bases between. The CDR3 here is CASSSDGGLEAFF. Here the CDR3 DNA reads TGTGCCAGCAGCTCCGATGGGGGACTGGAAGCTTTCTTT.

The chain joins TRBV5-1 to TRBJ1-5; no definite D call. This CDR3 has 15 amino acids. Germline CDR1 reads SGHRS; CDR2 reads YFSETQ. V was cut by 0 bases and J by 4 bases, with 11 bases left in between. CDR3 sequence reads: CASSLGDTVNQPQHF. The CDR3 DNA follows: TGCGCCAGCAGCTTGGGGGATACAGTAAATCAGCCCCAGCATTTT.

This clone has just a few counts. The chain couples TRBV5-1 to TRBJ1-1; TRBD1 aligns across 7 bases. After removal of 4 bases from V and 1 base from J, the junction contained 4 bases not matched to a gene. CDR3 length: 14 residues. Germline V gene data show CDR1 as SGHRS and CDR2 as YFSETQ. CDR3 DNA sequence: TGCGCCAGCAGCGCAGACAGGGCGAACACTGAAGCTTTCTTT. This gives the protein CASSADRANTEAFF. Full variable domain (rest looked up from reference TRBV5-1 and TRBJ1-1): KAGVTQTPRYLIKTRGQQVTLSCSPISGHRSVSWYQQTPGQGLQFLFEYFSETQRNKGNFPGRFSGRQFSNSRSEMNVSTLELGDSALYLCASSADRANTEAFFGQGTRLTVV.

The chain joins TRBV6-5 to TRBJ1-1; D gene unclear. The length of the CDR3 is 13 residues. In germline, CDR1 is MNHEY, CDR2 SVGAGI. V dropped 6 bases and J dropped 7 bases, with 15 bases sitting between them. CDR3 amino acids: CASSRPDLNEAFF. DNA of the CDR3: TGTGCCAGCAGCCGACCCGACCTAAATGAAGCTTTCTTT.

The chain uses TRBV6-1 and TRBJ1-3; TRBD1 matches 7 bases. From germline, CDR1 is MNHNS and CDR2 SASEGT. The CDR3 has 13 residues. V lost 5 bases, J lost 2 bases, and 0 bases stayed unmatched. CDR3 residues: CASSTGAGNTIYF. Written as DNA, the CDR3 is TGTGCCAGCAGTACAGGGGCTGGAAACACCATATATTTT.

This rearrangement joins TRBV6-1 to TRBJ2-3; 9 positions agree with TRBD2. The CDR3 has 15 amino acids. Trimming at V came to 4 bases and at J to 0 bases, leaving 2 bases not matched to a gene. Germline CDR1 reads MNHNS; CDR2 reads SASEGT. CDR3 in amino acids: CASSALAGSTDTQYF. The CDR3 DNA is TGTGCCAGCAGTGCCCTAGCGGGAAGCACAGATACGCAGTATTTT.

J is TRBJ2-3 and V is TRBV11-3; 7 bases are a match to TRBD2. This CDR3 is built from 17 residues. J was trimmed by 1 base and V by 5 bases; bases with no gene match: 12. From germline, CDR1 is SGHNT and CDR2 YENEEA. CDR3 in amino acids: CASSPQLRGGGTDTQYF. In DNA form, the CDR3 reads TGTGCCAGCAGCCCGCAACTTCGTGGGGGGGGCACAGATACGCAGTATTTT.

This clone was detected only once. The chain uses TRBV5-1 and TRBJ2-1; TRBD2 aligns across 7 bases. V dropped 4 bases and J dropped 4; count of bases not matched to a gene: 8. The CDR3 extends over 15 amino acids. Germline V gene data show CDR1 as SGHRS and CDR2 as YFSETQ. This chain's CDR3 is CASSPSGLGYNEQFF. In nucleotides, the CDR3 is TGCGCCAGCAGCCCTAGCGGTCTAGGTTACAATGAGCAGTTCTTC.

This chain links TRBV6-4 with TRBJ2-3; 7 bases align to TRBD1. The germline V gene encodes CDR1 MRHNA and CDR2 SNTAGT. With 5 bases clipped from V and 2 bases from J, the junction kept 4 bases outside the gene matches. The CDR3 has 14 amino acids. For the CDR3, the DNA is TGTGCCAGCAGTCACGGGACAGCCACAGATACGCAGTATTTT. This codes for CASSHGTATDTQYF.

The rearrangement joins TRBV6-6 to TRBJ1-6, with no clear D. Germline V gives CDR1 MNHNY, CDR2 SVGAGI (reference sequence). Trimming left V 8 bases short and J 8 bases short, with 13 bases between. The CDR3 sequence is 13 residues long. CDR3 DNA sequence: TGTGCCAGCGTTCTGGGCGGGGATTCACCCCTCCACTTT. Its translation is CASVLGGDSPLHF.

The J gene is TRBJ2-1, the V gene TRBV2; 7 bases match TRBD2. This CDR3 is 15 amino acids long. Trimming at V came to 3 bases and at J to 8 bases, leaving 10 bases not matched to a gene. The germline CDR1 and CDR2 sequences are SNHLY and FYNNEI. As DNA, the CDR3 is TGTGCCAGCAGTGATGAGGGCGGGAGCGGCTATGAGCAGTTCTTC. Translated, it gives CASSDEGGSGYEQFF. Combining the CDR3 with reference TRBV2 and TRBJ2-1 gives the whole variable domain EPEVTQTPSHQVTQMGQEVILRCVPISNHLYFYWYRQILGQKVEFLVSFYNNEISEKSEIFDDQFSVERPDGSNFTLKIRSTKLEDSAMYFCASSDEGGSGYEQFFGPGTRLTVL.

V gene TRBV19 combines with J gene TRBJ1-5, with D possibly being TRBD1 (5 bases). Germline CDR1 is LNHDA and CDR2 is SQIVND (reference sequence). Trimming shortened V by 7 bases and J by 6 bases, and 16 bases separated the two germline ends. The CDR3 is made up of 14 amino acids. CDR3 residues: CASTWGGDGQPQHF. CDR3 nucleotides: TGTGCCAGTACCTGGGGAGGGGACGGTCAGCCCCAGCATTTT.

The gene calls are TRBV6-4 and TRBJ2-1, with 10 bases matching TRBD2. V was pared by 5 bases and J by 9 bases, with 7 bases of the junction left unmatched. The CDR3 contains 14 residues. The germline V gene has CDR1 MRHNA and CDR2 SNTAGT. CDR3 sequence: CASSPAGGRGEQFF. For the CDR3, the DNA is TGTGCCAGCAGTCCAGCGGGGGGGCGTGGTGAGCAGTTCTTC.

The rearrangement uses TRBV6-1 and TRBJ2-7; 8 positions agree with TRBD2. CDR3 size: 13 residues. The germline V gene has CDR1 MNHNS and CDR2 SASEGT. Germline trimming cut 7 bases from V and 6 bases from J; bases unmatched to any gene: 8. The CDR3 loop is CASTTGGPGEQYF. The CDR3 region has the DNA TGTGCCAGCACCACGGGGGGGCCTGGCGAGCAGTACTTC.

The chain joins TRBV7-7 to TRBJ2-1, with 16 bases lining up with TRBD2. With 4 bases clipped from V and 9 bases from J, the junction kept 6 bases outside the gene matches. CDR1 SSHAT and CDR2 FNYEAQ come from the germline V gene (reference sequence). The CDR3 loop spans 16 amino acids. CDR3 in DNA: TGTGCCAGCAGCTCAGGGACTAGCGGGGGGGCAGGTGAGCAGTTCTTC. Encoded protein: CASSSGTSGGAGEQFF.

Only a few counts were recorded for this clone. The chain joins TRBV15 to TRBJ1-1, with D unresolved. The germline gives CDR1 LNHNV, CDR2 YYDKDF (reference sequence). Deletions cut 1 base from V and 5 bases from J, with 11 bases between. The CDR3 loop spans 14 amino acids. CDR3 DNA sequence: TGTGCCACCAGCAGAGGGATGGGAGGAACTGAAGCTTTCTTT. Amino acid sequence: CATSRGMGGTEAFF.

V is TRBV2 and J is TRBJ1-2, with TRBD1 matching 7 bases. CDR3 length: 14 residues. Trimming took 6 bases from V and 8 from J; bases not matched to a gene: 12. Germline-derived CDR1 and CDR2 are SNHLY and FYNNEI. CDR3 sequence (DNA): TGTGCCAGCAGGCCGGGACAGCCACCTTACGGCTACACCTTC. Amino acid sequence: CASRPGQPPYGYTF.

This chain connects TRBV28 to TRBJ2-5; TRBD2 might be the D (6 bases). V lost 3 bases to trimming and J lost 3 bases, with 20 bases between them. The CDR3 has 17 residues. The V gene's germline CDR1 is MDHEN and CDR2 SYDVKM. CDR3 in amino acids: CASSFFGRREQKETQYF. Written as DNA, the CDR3 is TGTGCCAGCAGTTTTTTCGGTCGGCGGGAACAAAAAGAGACCCAGTACTTC.